This T cell receptor beta chain was found in a study of blood T cell repertoires in COVID-19. Across the whole study: Material from acute and convalescent COVID-19 was sourced from the United States, Italy and Spain. Sources were T cells, B-cell-depleted T cells, or PBMCs; the material itself was cDNA or gDNA.

CDR1 SGDLS and CDR2 YYNGEE come from the germline V gene. The ends lost 3 bases at V and 0 bases at J; junction bases unmatched: 7. The CDR3 consists of 18 residues. Under the authors' procedure: Amplifying reference gene primers gave estimates of nucleated cell counts. Sequenced by immunoSEQ multiplex PCR; TCRdb stores in-frame clones only, minus some. That table supplies the V and J calls and clone size; D and trimming were determined from the DNA. The sample lists about 260,000 clones; about 89% were seen once. V is TRBV9 and J is TRBJ2-3; TRBD2 agrees at 13 bases. Material: peripheral blood. The source of this sequence is a man aged 40-49 years who had recovered from COVID-19. The CDR3 spells CASSAGLAGTSSTDTQYF. The CDR3 nucleotides are TGTGCCAGCAGCGCGGGACTAGCGGGGACATCTAGCACAGATACGCAGTATTTT.